This T cell receptor beta chain was captured by sequencing in a study of response to subunit inactivated influenza vaccine. CDR3 length: 15 residues. V was pared by 4 bases and J by 4 bases, with 14 bases between. The V gene's germline CDR1 is SGDLS and CDR2 YYNGEE. One entry per CDR3 protein results from TCRdb running MiXCR on the RT-PCR reads. The sample consists of 490,000 or so distinct CDR3 sequences, approximately 7.7% of them appearing once. This clonotype occurred a few times. Its antigen is still unknown. Findings of the study overall: It was suggested by the authors that few new T cells are recruited by each seasonal influenza vaccination.

This clonotype was obtained from a man aged 45-69 years who received an inactivated influenza vaccine. This specimen was PBMCs from blood, taken less than 30 months after vaccination. The gene calls are TRBV9 and TRBJ1-4; D remains unclear. The CDR3 region is CASSKDTGLNEKLFF. In DNA, the CDR3 is TGTGCCAGCAGCAAAGACACGGGTCTTAATGAAAAACTGTTTTTT.